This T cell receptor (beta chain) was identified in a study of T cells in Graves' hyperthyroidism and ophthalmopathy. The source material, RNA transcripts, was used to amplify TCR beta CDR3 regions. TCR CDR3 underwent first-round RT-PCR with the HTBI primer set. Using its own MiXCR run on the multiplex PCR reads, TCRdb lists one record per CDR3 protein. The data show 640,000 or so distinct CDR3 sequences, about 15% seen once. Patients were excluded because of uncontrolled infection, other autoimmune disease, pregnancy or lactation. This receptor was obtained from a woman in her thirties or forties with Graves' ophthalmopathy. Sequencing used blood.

CDR3 sequence (DNA): TGTGCCATCAGTGATTTCCTAGATCGGTCACCCCTCCACTTT. Residues: CAISDFLDRSPLHF. The chain carries TRBV10-3 and TRBJ1-6; D not certain. Germline V CDR1 and CDR2: ENHRY, SYGVKD. V was trimmed by 3 bases and J by 10 bases, leaving 13 bases between them. This CDR3 spans 14 amino acids.